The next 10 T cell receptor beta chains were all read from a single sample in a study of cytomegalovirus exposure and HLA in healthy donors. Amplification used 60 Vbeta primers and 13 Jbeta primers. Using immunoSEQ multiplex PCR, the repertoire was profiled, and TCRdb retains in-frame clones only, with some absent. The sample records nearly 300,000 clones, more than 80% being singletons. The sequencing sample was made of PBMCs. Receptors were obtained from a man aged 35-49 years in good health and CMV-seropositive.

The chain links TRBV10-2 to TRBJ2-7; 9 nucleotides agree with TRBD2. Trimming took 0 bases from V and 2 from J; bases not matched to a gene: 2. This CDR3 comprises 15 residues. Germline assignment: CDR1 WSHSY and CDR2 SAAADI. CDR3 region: CASSESLAGPYEQYF. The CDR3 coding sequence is TGCGCCAGCAGTGAGTCCCTAGCGGGGCCCTACGAGCAGTACTTC.

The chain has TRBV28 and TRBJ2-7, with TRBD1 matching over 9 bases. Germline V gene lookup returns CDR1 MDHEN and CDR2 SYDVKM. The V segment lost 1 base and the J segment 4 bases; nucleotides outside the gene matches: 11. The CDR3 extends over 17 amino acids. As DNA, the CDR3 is TGTGCCAGCAGTTTATTATTGGGCCGGGACAGGGAATACGAGCAGTACTTC. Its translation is CASSLLLGRDREYEQYF. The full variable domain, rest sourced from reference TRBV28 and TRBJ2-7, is DVKVTQSSRYLVKRTGEKVFLECVQDMDHENMFWYRQDPGLGLRLIYFSYDVKMKEKGDIPEGYSVSREKKERFSLILESASTNQTSMYLCASSLLLGRDREYEQYFGPGTRLTVT.

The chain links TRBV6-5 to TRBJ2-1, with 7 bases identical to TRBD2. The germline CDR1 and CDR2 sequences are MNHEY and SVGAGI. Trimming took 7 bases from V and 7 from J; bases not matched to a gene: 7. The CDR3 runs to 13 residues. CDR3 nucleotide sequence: TGTGCCAGCACCGCGGGACTATTTAATGAGCAGTTCTTC. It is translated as CASTAGLFNEQFF.

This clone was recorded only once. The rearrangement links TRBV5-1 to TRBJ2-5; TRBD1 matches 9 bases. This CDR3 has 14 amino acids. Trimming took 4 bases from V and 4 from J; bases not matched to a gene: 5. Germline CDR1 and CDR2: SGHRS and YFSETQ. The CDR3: CASSGRQGGETQYF. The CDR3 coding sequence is TGCGCCAGCAGCGGGCGACAGGGGGGAGAGACCCAGTACTTC.

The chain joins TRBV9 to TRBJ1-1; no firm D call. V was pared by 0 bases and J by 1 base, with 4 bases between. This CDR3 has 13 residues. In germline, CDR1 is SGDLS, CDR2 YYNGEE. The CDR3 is CASSVDRNTEAFF. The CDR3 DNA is TGTGCCAGCAGCGTAGACAGGAACACTGAAGCTTTCTTT. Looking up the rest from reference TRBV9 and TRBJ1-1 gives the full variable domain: DSGVTQTPKHLITATGQRVTLRCSPRSGDLSVYWYQQSLDQGLQFLIQYYNGEERAKGNILERFSAQQFPDLHSELNLSSLELGDSALYFCASSVDRNTEAFFGQGTRLTVV.

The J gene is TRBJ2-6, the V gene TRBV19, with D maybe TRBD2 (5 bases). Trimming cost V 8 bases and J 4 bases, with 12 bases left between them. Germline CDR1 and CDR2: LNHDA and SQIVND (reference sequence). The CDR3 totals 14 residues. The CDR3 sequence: CASERVRGANVLTF. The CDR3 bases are TGTGCCAGTGAGAGGGTGCGAGGGGCCAACGTCCTGACTTTC.

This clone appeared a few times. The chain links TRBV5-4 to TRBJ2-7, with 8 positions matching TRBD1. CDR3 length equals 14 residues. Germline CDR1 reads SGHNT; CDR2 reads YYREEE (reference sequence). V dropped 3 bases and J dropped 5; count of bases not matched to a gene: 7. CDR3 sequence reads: CASSSRQGSHEQYF. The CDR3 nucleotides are TGTGCCAGCAGCTCCAGACAGGGGAGCCACGAGCAGTACTTC.

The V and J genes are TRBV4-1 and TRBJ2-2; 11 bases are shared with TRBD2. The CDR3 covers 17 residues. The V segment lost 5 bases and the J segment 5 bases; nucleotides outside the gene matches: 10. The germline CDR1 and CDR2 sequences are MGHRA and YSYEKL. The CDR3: CASSDILAGVRTGELFF. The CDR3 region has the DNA TGCGCCAGCAGCGACATACTAGCGGGAGTAAGGACCGGGGAGCTGTTTTTT.

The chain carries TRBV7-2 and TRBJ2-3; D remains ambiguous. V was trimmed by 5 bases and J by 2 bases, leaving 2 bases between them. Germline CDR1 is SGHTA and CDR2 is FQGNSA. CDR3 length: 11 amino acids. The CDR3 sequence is CASSHTDTQYF. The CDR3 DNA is TGTGCCAGCAGCCACACAGATACGCAGTATTTT.

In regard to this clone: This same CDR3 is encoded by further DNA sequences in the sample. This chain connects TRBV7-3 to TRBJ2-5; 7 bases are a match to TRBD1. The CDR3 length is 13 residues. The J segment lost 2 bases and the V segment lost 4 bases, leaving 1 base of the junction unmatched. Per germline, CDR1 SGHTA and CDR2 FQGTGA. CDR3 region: CASSSTGQETQYF. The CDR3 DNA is TGTGCCAGCAGCTCGACAGGGCAAGAGACCCAGTACTTC. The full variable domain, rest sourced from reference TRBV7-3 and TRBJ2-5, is GAGVSQTPSNKVTEKGKYVELRCDPISGHTALYWYRQSLGQGPEFLIYFQGTGAADDSGLPNDRFFAVRPEGSVSTLKIQRTERGDSAVYLCASSSTGQETQYFGPGTRLLVL.